These 31 T cell receptor beta chains were all obtained from the same sample, sequenced in a study of CXCR3-negative and CXCR3-positive naive CD8 T cells. The libraries of TRB cDNA were constructed through 5' RACE using UMI labels. TCRdb processed the 5' RACE reads again and assigns one entry to each CDR3 protein, with no DNA. This listing includes about 130,000 distinct CDR3 sequences. Sequenced: naive CXCR3- CD8+ T cells from blood. Stated subset: CD45RO-CCR7+CD27+CD95- naive CD8+ T cells lacking CXCR3 (TNR3-). These receptors were collected from a human donor in good health. Some clones in this sample may be carry-over from other donors' samples.

The chain uses TRBV4-3 and TRBJ1-2; TCRdb's D gene call, TRBD1, goes unchecked for lack of DNA. The CDR3 length is 16 residues. Germline assignment: CDR1 LGHNA and CDR2 YSLEER. CDR3 sequence: CASSQEIVGEYYGYTF.

The V and J genes are TRBV4-3 and TRBJ1-2; absent DNA, TCRdb's TRBD1 call cannot be checked. CDR1 LGHNA and CDR2 YSLEER come from the germline V gene. The CDR3 is 16 residues long. The CDR3 sequence: CASSQDTTGAYRGYTF.

This chain joins TRBV14 and TRBJ2-7; the D call from TCRdb, TRBD2, cannot be confirmed without DNA. This CDR3 contains 16 residues. Looked up from germline, CDR1 is SGHDN and CDR2 is FVKESK. The CDR3 reads CASSQRTSGRAYEQYF.

CDR3 region: CASSPGNRPDTQYF. This chain links TRBV6-2 or TRBV6-3 with TRBJ2-3; TCRdb's D call, TRBD1, is unchecked because there is no DNA. The CDR3 is 14 residues long. Germline V gene sequence: CDR1 MNHEY, CDR2 SVGEGT.

The chain links TRBV18 to TRBJ2-5; TCRdb lists TRBD1, though no DNA is available to test this call. The CDR3 consists of 14 residues. Germline loops: CDR1 KGHSH, CDR2 LQKENI. The CDR3 spells CASSPPGGSETQYF.

V is TRBV7-9 and J is TRBJ2-7. CDR1 SEHNR and CDR2 FQNEAQ come from the germline V gene (reference sequence). This CDR3 spans 12 amino acids. The CDR3: CASTDGYYEQYF.

Here the CDR3 reads CASSLSDSSTEAFF. The chain has TRBV11-1 and TRBJ1-1; TCRdb designates TRBD1, a call that cannot be tested without DNA. CDR3 length: 14 amino acids. From germline, CDR1 is SGHAT and CDR2 FQDESV (reference sequence).

The CDR3 spells CSVEIAGTEDTQYF. The rearrangement uses TRBV29-1 and TRBJ2-3; TCRdb's assignment of TRBD2 cannot be checked, as there is no DNA. The CDR3 contains 14 residues. Germline V gives CDR1 SQVTM, CDR2 ANQGSEA.

The CDR3 reads CASSGAGTSYEQYF. This sequence joins TRBV28 and TRBJ2-7; checking the TCRdb D call of TRBD1 is not possible without DNA. This CDR3 contains 14 residues. The germline gives CDR1 MDHEN, CDR2 SYDVKM.

The V gene is TRBV7-9, the J gene TRBJ2-7. Germline CDR1 SEHNR, CDR2 FQNEAQ (reference sequence). The CDR3 has 14 residues. CDR3 protein: CASGPKDIQPEQYF.

The V call is TRBV5-1, the J call TRBJ2-1. The CDR3 sequence is 15 residues long. CDR1 and CDR2 from the germline V gene are SGHRS and YFSETQ. The chain's CDR3 is CASSFSWEYYNEQFF. Drawing the rest from reference TRBV5-1 and TRBJ2-1, the complete variable domain is KAGVTQTPRYLIKTRGQQVTLSCSPISGHRSVSWYQQTPGQGLQFLFEYFSETQRNKGNFPGRFSGRQFSNSRSEMNVSTLELGDSALYLCASSFSWEYYNEQFFGPGTRLTVL.

This CDR3 reads CASSWTGPAYNEQFF. This chain connects TRBV5-1 to TRBJ2-1; the D gene TCRdb calls, TRBD1, cannot be checked with no DNA. The V gene's germline CDR1 is SGHRS and CDR2 YFSETQ. The CDR3 is 15 residues long.

The V and J genes are TRBV3-1 and TRBJ2-5; the D call from TCRdb, TRBD2, cannot be confirmed without DNA. The germline V gene encodes CDR1 LGHDT and CDR2 YNNKEL (reference sequence). This CDR3 is 14 amino acids long. The CDR3 spells CASSRTSGQETQYF.

The rearrangement joins TRBV29-1 to TRBJ2-1; TCRdb returns TRBD1, unconfirmable since there is no DNA. The V gene's germline CDR1 is SQVTM and CDR2 ANQGSEA. The CDR3 covers 16 residues. CDR3 amino acids: CSVQGRPGQGNNEQFF.

The chain carries TRBV5-4 and TRBJ2-3; the TRBD2 assignment by TCRdb is unverifiable without DNA. This CDR3 contains 15 residues. Looked up from germline, CDR1 is SGHNT and CDR2 is YYREEE (reference sequence). CDR3: CASSLAAGSLDTQYF.

This chain's CDR3 is CASSEGLSGNNEQFF. The chain has TRBV6-4 and TRBJ2-1; TCRdb lists TRBD2, though no DNA is available to test this call. This CDR3 contains 15 residues. CDR1 is MRHNA, CDR2 SNTAGT, per germline.

The chain couples TRBV7-8 to TRBJ2-1; checking the TCRdb D call of TRBD2 is not possible without DNA. From germline, CDR1 is SGHVS and CDR2 FQNEAQ. There are 19 residues in the CDR3. CDR3 sequence reads: CASSFVLYYSGGDYNEQFF.

The rearrangement links TRBV24-1 to TRBJ2-3; the D gene TCRdb calls, TRBD1, cannot be checked with no DNA. From germline, CDR1 is KGHDR and CDR2 SFDVKD. CDR3 size: 18 residues. The CDR3 reads CATSDLSRTARPTDTQYF.

The CDR3: CSVDPSLADTQYF. The V call is TRBV29-1, the J call TRBJ2-3; TCRdb calls TRBD2, which cannot be checked without DNA. Germline lookup yields CDR1 SQVTM and CDR2 ANQGSEA. CDR3 length: 13 residues.

V and J are TRBV19 and TRBJ2-5; TCRdb picks TRBD2, but there is no DNA to check that call. The CDR3 covers 15 residues. Germline-derived CDR1 and CDR2 are LNHDA and SQIVND (reference sequence). The CDR3 region is CASSHLAGDLETQYF.

J is TRBJ2-1 and V is TRBV4-2; without DNA, the TCRdb call of TRBD1 cannot be checked. The CDR3 is 14 amino acids. Germline CDR1 reads LGHNA; CDR2 reads YNFKEQ. CDR3 region: CASSQVPGGDEQFF.

The chain recombines TRBV7-9 with TRBJ2-7; with no DNA, the TCRdb D assignment of TRBD1 cannot be verified. Germline CDR1 is SEHNR and CDR2 is FQNEAQ (reference sequence). The CDR3 runs to 13 residues. This CDR3 reads CASSPRGGYEQYF.

V is TRBV28 and J is TRBJ1-2; the TCRdb D gene call, TRBD1, has no DNA to confirm it. CDR3 length equals 13 residues. Germline loops: CDR1 MDHEN, CDR2 SYDVKM. The CDR3 is CASSGTPFGGYTF.

This chain uses TRBV7-2 with TRBJ2-7; there is no DNA to check the TCRdb D call of TRBD1. This CDR3 contains 15 residues. Per the germline V gene, CDR1 is SGHTA and CDR2 is FQGNSA. The CDR3 sequence is CASSGTGTGFYEQYF.

V and J are TRBV29-1 and TRBJ2-5; the D gene TCRdb calls, TRBD2, cannot be checked with no DNA. CDR3 length: 16 residues. Per the germline V gene, CDR1 is SQVTM and CDR2 is ANQGSEA. The CDR3 sequence: CSVVGSLAGGSETQYF.

This chain links TRBV13 with TRBJ2-1. Per germline, CDR1 PRHDT and CDR2 FYEKMQ (reference sequence). CDR3 length: 16 residues. CDR3 sequence reads: CASSLGVAEIYNEQFF.

This rearrangement joins TRBV7-2 to TRBJ2-5; the D call of TRBD1 rests on TCRdb alone, since no DNA is present to check it. The germline gives CDR1 SGHTA, CDR2 FQGNSA. This CDR3 comprises 15 residues. The CDR3 sequence: CASSLDRVRKETQYF.

The chain carries TRBV25-1 and TRBJ2-1; TCRdb's D call, TRBD2, is unchecked because there is no DNA. Germline CDR1 MGHDK, CDR2 SYGVNS. The CDR3 runs to 14 residues. The CDR3 reads CASSGLPVGNEQFF.

The CDR3 sequence is CASTLLRQNTEAFF. This chain links TRBV28 with TRBJ1-1. This CDR3 region has 14 residues. CDR1 and CDR2 (germline): MDHEN, SYDVKM.

V usage is TRBV2 and J usage is TRBJ1-1; with no DNA, the TCRdb D assignment of TRBD1 cannot be verified. The germline gives CDR1 SNHLY, CDR2 FYNNEI. CDR3 length: 13 amino acids. This CDR3 is CASSVASAPEAFF.

The rearrangement links TRBV4-3 to TRBJ2-1; TCRdb's D gene call, TRBD2, goes unchecked for lack of DNA. Germline CDR1 and CDR2: LGHNA and YSLEER. The CDR3 consists of 18 residues. The CDR3 here is CASSQDSLAGTYYNEQFF.